This is a list of T cell receptor beta chains from one sample in a study of shared clonotypes between healthy human individuals. Sequencing was performed with immunoSEQ multiplex PCR; in TCRdb, only in-frame clones are kept and a portion is missing. The sample lists 2 million to 2.5 million clones; 93% were seen once. The sample comprised naive CD8+ T cells from PBMCs. The receptors come from a man aged 18 to 30 in good health. Some clones in this sample may be carry-over from other donors' samples. The CDR3 runs from the conserved cysteine through the conserved F or W.

len,v_gene,j_gene,CDR3aa
14,TRBV7-9,TRBJ2-1,CASSGTDLPNEQFF
15,TRBV7-2,TRBJ2-2,CASSLNSGRIGELFF
14,TRBV27,TRBJ1-5,CASSYGGSNQPQHF
17,TRBV7-8,TRBJ2-1,CASSQRGVGLANNEQFF
13,TRBV19,TRBJ2-7,CASSYTRLYEQYF
18,TRBV5-1,TRBJ2-7,CASNPSPLQRENPYEQYF
16,TRBV4-2,TRBJ2-5,CASSQDGREGQETQYF
15,TRBV9,TRBJ2-1,CASKRGASGDNEQFF
16,TRBV18,TRBJ1-3,CASSPPGPSSGNTIYF
16,TRBV28,TRBJ2-1,CASSSFDQRNYNEQFF
14,TRBV29-1,TRBJ2-7,CSVAIGRLFYEQYF
16,TRBV2,TRBJ2-1,CASSEALGGVYNEQFF
14,TRBV5-1,TRBJ2-5,CASSLEDSHWTQYF
16,TRBV11-3,TRBJ2-2,CASSLGPSGSTGELFF
15,TRBV6-5,TRBJ2-5,CASSLAGGSQETQYF
13,TRBV30,TRBJ2-1,CAGGTAFYNEQFF
13,TRBV5-6,TRBJ1-2,CASSLGAGRGYTF
16,TRBV25-1,TRBJ2-3,CASSEWGTGAVDTQYF
15,TRBV5-1,TRBJ2-7,CASSLSQGDPYEQYF
11,TRBV19,TRBJ2-7,CASSIADEQYF
12,TRBV29-1,TRBJ2-7,CSAVAEDYEQYF
14,TRBV5-4,TRBJ2-7,CASSLGGGSLEQYF
13,TRBV7-8,TRBJ2-1,CASSTYLGDEQFF
14,TRBV27,TRBJ2-3,CASSPLGLTDTQYF
14,TRBV19,TRBJ2-1,CASSMGEGLNEQFF
14,TRBV7-2,TRBJ2-7,CASSLDGGREEQYF
14,TRBV9,TRBJ1-2,CASSPNGGIYGYTF
15,TRBV7-8,TRBJ2-7,CASSSRTGVSYEQYF
16,TRBV5-5,TRBJ1-1,CASSPLRTGLNTEAFF
17,TRBV7-2,TRBJ1-5,CASSLDFLGVGNQPQHF
13,TRBV2,TRBJ1-2,CVSMDGPNHGYTF
17,TRBV4-3,TRBJ2-4,CASSQATSMLAKNIQYF
17,TRBV10-3,TRBJ2-3,CAISDPGTSGSQDTQYF
13,TRBV2,TRBJ2-7,CASNPVVAYEQYF
12,TRBV9,TRBJ2-1,CASSVFPNEQFF
13,TRBV7-9,TRBJ1-1,CASSFVRDAEAFF
15,TRBV4-2,TRBJ2-5,CASSQDNNPWETQYF
17,TRBV7-2,TRBJ2-7,CASSSRTGGIGVHEQYF
15,TRBV6-5,TRBJ2-1,CATGSGRVGYNEQFF
16,TRBV7-8,TRBJ1-4,CASSAGQFATNEKLFF
15,TRBV27,TRBJ2-7,CASSLARGRAYEQYF
15,TRBV2,TRBJ1-5,CASSRTGNVNQPQHF
14,TRBV29-1,TRBJ2-5,CSVDGTGTEETQYF
15,TRBV28,TRBJ2-7,CASSYNRYGLGEQYF
17,TRBV7-8,TRBJ1-5,CASSLAPSEPLNQPQHF
13,TRBV28,TRBJ2-3,CASSLGGPDTQYF
13,TRBV7-9,TRBJ2-7,CASSLALTYEQYF
15,TRBV29-1,TRBJ2-7,CSVAFSSGTASEQYF
17,TRBV7-5,TRBJ2-2,CARSLNRLAGRTGELFF
15,TRBV6-5,TRBJ1-5,CASRLDGNSNQPQHF
15,TRBV9,TRBJ2-2,CASSSRTGRTGELFF
15,TRBV29-1,TRBJ2-1,CSVEVRGRLYNEQFF
20,TRBV28,TRBJ2-3,CASSPRQGWASEGSTDTQYF